The 6 T cell receptor beta chains in this list originate from one sample, sequenced in a study of blood T cell repertoires in COVID-19 (TCRdb year 2020). The library came from the immunoSEQ multiplex PCR assay. This is the immuneACCESS table as TCRdb keeps it, with only in-frame sequences that have V and J called. A part of the clones is gone; compared with another copy, unresolved V genes explain less than half, and the rest is unexplained. Within this sample are hundreds of thousands of clones, with roughly 89% of them counted one time only. 5.5% to 7.5% of the sample is held by the ten biggest clonotypes. The sequencing input was peripheral blood. The receptors here all came from a man aged 55 to 70 who had recovered from COVID-19.

In regard to this clone: The sample has other DNA sequences that encode this CDR3 too. The chain combines TRBV28 with TRBJ1-5; 9 nucleotides line up with TRBD1. V was clipped by 4 bases and J by 5 bases; unmatched bases: 3. Germline loops: CDR1 MDHEN, CDR2 SYDVKM. This CDR3 region has 14 residues. CDR3 in DNA: TGTGCCAGCAGTTCGGGACAGGGTGATCAGCCCCAGCATTTT. Translated, it gives CASSSGQGDQPQHF.

The chain combines TRBV6-2 or TRBV6-3 with TRBJ2-3, with 10 bases lining up with TRBD2. V lost 6 bases, J lost 3 bases, and 9 bases stayed unmatched. The CDR3 has 16 amino acids. Germline V gene lookup returns CDR1 MNHEY and CDR2 SVGEGT. The CDR3 region has the DNA TGTGCCAGCAGCCCGGGAGTAGCGGGGGGTACAGATACGCAGTATTTT. This translates into CASSPGVAGGTDTQYF.

The CDR3 is CASSPPDRDYTQYF. CDR3 in DNA: TGTGCCAGCTCACCACCGGACCGGGATTATACGCAGTATTTT. The chain uses TRBV18 and TRBJ2-3, with D possibly being TRBD2 (5 bases). Germline V lookup: CDR1 KGHSH, CDR2 LQKENI. The CDR3 is 14 amino acids. With 0 bases removed from V and 7 bases from J, the gap between germline ends came to 11 bases.

V is TRBV6-5 and J is TRBJ1-2; possible D gene TRBD1, 6 bases. Germline values: CDR1 MNHEY, CDR2 SVGAGI. The CDR3 loop spans 14 amino acids. Trimming took off 11 bases at V and 6 bases at J, with 22 bases between the two ends. The CDR3 DNA reads TGTGCCCAAGCCCCCGGGGGGGGCGCCAATGGCTACACCTTC. Translated, it gives CAQAPGGGANGYTF.

The V call is TRBV11-2, the J call TRBJ2-1, with D possibly matching TRBD1 (5 bases). V was clipped by 3 bases and J by 9 bases, with 12 bases between them. The CDR3 has 13 residues. Germline V CDR1 and CDR2: SGHAT, FQNNGV. The CDR3 loop reads CASSFLGPIEQFF. The CDR3 DNA sequence: TGTGCCAGCAGCTTCCTGGGGCCCATTGAGCAGTTCTTC.

The gene calls are TRBV5-1 and TRBJ2-3; 7 bases map to TRBD1. This CDR3 is built from 15 residues. Germline assignment: CDR1 SGHRS and CDR2 YFSETQ. V dropped 0 bases and J dropped 5; count of bases not matched to a gene: 6. The CDR3 loop is CASSLAMTGRDTQYF. CDR3 DNA sequence: TGCGCCAGCAGCTTGGCCATGACAGGGAGAGATACGCAGTATTTT.